Sequencing of this TCR beta chain was carried out in a study of blood T cell repertoires in COVID-19. Background on the study: The United States, Italy and Spain supplied acute and convalescent COVID-19 samples.

CDR3 length: 14 residues. J was trimmed by 8 bases and V by 2 bases; bases with no gene match: 7. Germline CDR1 reads MDHEN; CDR2 reads SYDVKM. During active infection, Seattle patients enrolled and were then monitored through disease. Original processing methods: Amplification with reference gene primers provided the estimates of nucleated cell counts. Sequencing used immunoSEQ multiplex PCR; TCRdb keeps in-frame clones, though not all of them. From that table come the V and J calls and clone size; the DNA was used to work out D and trimming. This table has around 38,000 clones, 70% to 90% appearing once.

Source material: peripheral blood. This clonotype was sampled from a man in his 60s with COVID-19, enrolled during active disease. This rearrangement joins TRBV28 to TRBJ1-2; 8 bases agree with TRBD1. CDR3 sequence reads: CASSLGTGGLGYTF. The CDR3 DNA follows: TGTGCCAGCAGTTTAGGGACAGGAGGATTAGGCTACACCTTC.